This T cell receptor beta chain was retrieved from a study of T cell changes during pregnancy in multiple sclerosis. In its sample, this clone ranks as medium-sized. The trim removed 0 bases at V and 5 bases at J, leaving 2 bases unmatched. Germline lookup yields CDR1 SGHDT and CDR2 YYEEEE. This CDR3 comprises 15 residues. Some clones are missing from TCRdb's copy, which holds only in-frame ones; the method was immunoSEQ multiplex PCR. The sample yields about 41,000 clones, roughly nine tenths seen once. The source was CD8+ T cells from peripheral blood mononuclear cells, collected in the third trimester of pregnancy. This sequence originates from a female donor with multiple sclerosis, enrolled in a pregnancy study. This chain uses TRBV5-6 with TRBJ1-6; 7 positions agree with TRBD1. The CDR3 loop is CASSLVQGDNSPLHF. The CDR3 nucleotides are TGTGCCAGCAGCTTGGTTCAGGGGGATAATTCACCCCTCCACTTT.